Following are 21 T cell receptor beta chains from one sample sequenced in a study of T-cell reconstitution after alpha-beta-depleted transplantation in children. The TCRbeta library was prepared with unique molecular identifiers. TCRdb used MiXCR to reprocess the PCR reads, holding one entry per CDR3 protein. The sample carries fewer than 450,000 distinct CDR3 sequences, under 20% recorded once. The material was PBMCs, mostly from graft donor cells, obtained 360 days after TCRalphabeta/CD19-depleted stem cell transplant. The receptor source for this set is a male patient aged 2 to 9 who had a stem cell transplant for acute lymphoblastic leukemia, so the T cells may come from the graft donor.

This sequence joins TRBV6-4 and TRBJ2-1; 8 nucleotides agree with TRBD1. The trim removed 2 bases at V and 12 bases at J, leaving 15 bases unmatched. This CDR3 region has 16 residues. CDR1 is MRHNA, CDR2 SNTAGT, per germline. CDR3 nucleotide sequence: TGTGCCAGCAGTGACACAACCGGGACAGGTGGAATGGGGCAGTTCTTC. It codes for CASSDTTGTGGMGQFF.

V is TRBV14 and J is TRBJ2-1; 8 bases map to TRBD2. Germline loops: CDR1 SGHDN, CDR2 FVKESK. V lost 0 bases and J lost 12; bases outside the gene matches: 13. CDR3 length: 16 amino acids. CDR3 protein: CASSQDWASGRRVQFF. CDR3 sequence (DNA): TGTGCCAGCAGCCAAGATTGGGCTAGCGGGCGACGGGTGCAGTTCTTC.

The sample holds many counts of this clonotype. The chain uses TRBV28 and TRBJ2-1, with a weak D call TRBD2 (6 bases). V gave up 3 bases and J gave up 6 bases, with 15 bases separating them. There are 15 residues in the CDR3. CDR1 is MDHEN and CDR2 is SYDVKM in the germline V gene. In DNA form, the CDR3 reads TGTGCCAGCAGTTTTACGGGAGCCGACCTCAATGAGCAGTTCTTC. It yields the protein CASSFTGADLNEQFF.

This clonotype was detected a few times. The V call is TRBV15, the J call TRBJ2-7, with D tentatively TRBD2 (6 bases). V lost 5 bases and J lost 4, with 12 bases in between. Germline-derived CDR1 and CDR2 are LNHNV and YYDKDF (reference sequence). The CDR3 contains 13 residues. The CDR3 region has the DNA TGTGCCACCAGCGGCGGGGCCGTATACGAGCAGTACTTC. This gives the protein CATSGGAVYEQYF.

The V and J genes are TRBV15 and TRBJ2-3, with 7 bases lining up with TRBD2. Per the germline V gene, CDR1 is LNHNV and CDR2 is YYDKDF (reference sequence). J was trimmed by 1 base and V by 4 bases; bases with no gene match: 8. CDR3 length: 16 amino acids. In DNA form, the CDR3 reads TGTGCCACCAGCATTTCCCCTAGCGGACGCACAGATACGCAGTATTTT. Amino acid sequence: CATSISPSGRTDTQYF.

The sample holds many counts of this clonotype. The V and J genes are TRBV11-2 and TRBJ2-2, with no clear D. V was cut by 1 base and J by 6 bases, with 6 bases left in between. This CDR3 has 13 amino acids. CDR1 is SGHAT, CDR2 FQNNGV, per germline. The CDR3 DNA is TGTGCCAGCAGCTTAGTGGAACCCGGGGAGCTGTTTTTT. Amino acid sequence: CASSLVEPGELFF.

The chain employs TRBV10-3 and TRBJ2-7, with TRBD1 as a possible D gene (5 bases). CDR1 is ENHRY and CDR2 is SYGVKD in the germline V gene. V gave up 2 bases and J gave up 4 bases, with 9 bases separating them. The CDR3 contains 13 residues. The CDR3 DNA is TGTGCCATCAGTGAGGCAGGGCGGTACGAGCAGTACTTC. It translates to CAISEAGRYEQYF.

This clonotype was observed a few times. V is TRBV30 and J is TRBJ2-7; maybe TRBD1 (5 bases). There are 13 residues in the CDR3. Trimming stripped 2 bases from V and 3 bases from J, with 11 bases between. In germline, CDR1 is GTSNPN, CDR2 SVGIG (reference sequence). The CDR3 here is CAWSSYRYYEQYF. The CDR3 DNA is TGTGCCTGGAGTAGTTACAGGTACTACGAGCAGTACTTC. The variable domain in full, completed from reference TRBV30 and TRBJ2-7, reads SQTIHQWPATLVQPVGSPLSLECTVEGTSNPNLYWYRQAAGRGLQLLFYSVGIGQISSEVPQNLSASRPQDRQFILSSKKLLLSDSGFYLCAWSSYRYYEQYFGPGTRLTVT.

In its sample, this clonotype was seen many times. The chain carries TRBV12-3 or TRBV12-4 and TRBJ1-2; tentatively, D is TRBD1 (6 bases). The CDR3 extends over 13 amino acids. Trimming left V 3 bases short and J 5 bases short, with 10 bases between. CDR3 protein: CASSLDRGYGYTF. In DNA form, the CDR3 reads TGTGCCAGCAGTTTGGATAGGGGGTATGGCTACACCTTC.

In its sample, this clonotype was seen a few times. The genes are TRBV5-1 and TRBJ2-1, with 9 bases identical to TRBD2. The CDR3 length is 18 residues. Germline CDR1 is SGHRS and CDR2 is YFSETQ. With V trimmed by 1 base and J by 3 bases, 11 bases remained unmatched. CDR3 protein: CASSLKRLAATDYNEQFF. DNA of the CDR3: TGCGCCAGCAGCTTGAAACGACTAGCGGCAACCGACTACAATGAGCAGTTCTTC. Combining the CDR3 with reference TRBV5-1 and TRBJ2-1 gives the whole variable domain KAGVTQTPRYLIKTRGQQVTLSCSPISGHRSVSWYQQTPGQGLQFLFEYFSETQRNKGNFPGRFSGRQFSNSRSEMNVSTLELGDSALYLCASSLKRLAATDYNEQFFGPGTRLTVL.

The rearrangement joins TRBV27 to TRBJ2-7; the D gene could be TRBD1 or TRBD2 (5 bases each). The CDR3 spans 11 residues. Germline CDR1 is MNHEY and CDR2 is SMNVEV (reference sequence). The ends were cut back, 4 bases at V and 6 bases at J, with 7 bases in the middle. CDR3 in amino acids: CASSYGTEQYF. CDR3 sequence (DNA): TGTGCCAGCAGTTACGGGACCGAGCAGTACTTC.

This clonotype was observed a few times. The chain combines TRBV15 with TRBJ2-5, with 7 bases matching TRBD2. CDR1 and CDR2 from the germline V gene are LNHNV and YYDKDF (reference sequence). CDR3 length: 16 amino acids. V lost 3 bases and J lost 3; bases outside the gene matches: 10. CDR3 amino acids: CATSSYHSGPKETQYF. DNA for the CDR3: TGTGCCACCAGCAGCTACCATAGCGGGCCAAAAGAGACCCAGTACTTC.

The chain recombines TRBV5-6 with TRBJ1-5; weak D call: TRBD1 (6 bases). The germline gives CDR1 SGHDT, CDR2 YYEEEE. V was pared by 0 bases and J by 8 bases, with 9 bases between. The CDR3 has 13 amino acids. CDR3 in amino acids: CASSLGRGKPQHF. CDR3 in DNA: TGTGCCAGCAGCTTGGGAAGGGGGAAGCCCCAGCATTTT.

This chain links TRBV4-1 with TRBJ2-4, with D unclear. The germline V and J ends were trimmed by 7 bases and 3 bases, with 13 bases remaining between them. This CDR3 region has 14 residues. Germline lookup yields CDR1 MGHRA and CDR2 YSYEKL. The CDR3 nucleotides read TGCGCCAGCACCTCGGACCCTCTCAAAAACATTCAGTACTTC. This codes for CASTSDPLKNIQYF.

The gene calls are TRBV15 and TRBJ1-2; 8 bases match TRBD1. The CDR3 loop spans 18 amino acids. The germline V gene has CDR1 LNHNV and CDR2 YYDKDF (reference sequence). The trim removed 2 bases at V and 7 bases at J, leaving 18 bases unmatched. CDR3 nucleotide sequence: TGTGCCACCAGCAGAACACGAAACCTTGGAGACAGGGGACGTGGCTACACCTTC. Translation: CATSRTRNLGDRGRGYTF.

V is TRBV20-1 and J is TRBJ2-1, with 12 bases that match TRBD2. The CDR3 loop spans 14 amino acids. Germline values: CDR1 DFQATT, CDR2 SNEGSKA (reference sequence). The CDR3 DNA reads as TGCAGCGCTCTAGCGGGAGGGCCGGTCAATGAGCAGTTCTTC. Encoded protein: CSALAGGPVNEQFF.

The chain is built from TRBV27 and TRBJ1-4; D gene unclear. V was cut by 5 bases and J by 6 bases, with 16 bases left in between. CDR1 and CDR2 (germline): MNHEY, SMNVEV (reference sequence). The CDR3 has 15 amino acids. CDR3 DNA sequence: TGTGCCAGCAGTCCCGGACCCAGAGGGTATGAAAAACTGTTTTTT. This sequence encodes CASSPGPRGYEKLFF.

This clonotype has just a few counts. This chain uses TRBV5-1 with TRBJ2-7, with D maybe TRBD1 (5 bases). The length of the CDR3 is 14 residues. V lost 2 bases and J lost 1, with 10 bases in between. Germline-derived CDR1 and CDR2 are SGHRS and YFSETQ. CDR3 in amino acids: CASSLTRQSYEQYF. Here the CDR3 DNA reads TGCGCCAGCAGCTTAACCAGACAGTCCTACGAGCAGTACTTC.

This clonotype was seen only a few times. The rearrangement joins TRBV20-1 to TRBJ2-5; D remains unclear. The V and J ends lost 2 bases and 3 bases respectively, with 13 bases between them. The CDR3 runs 14 residues. Per germline, CDR1 DFQATT and CDR2 SNEGSKA (reference sequence). The CDR3 protein is CSARKSLDKETQYF. The CDR3 DNA reads TGCAGTGCTAGAAAATCGTTAGACAAAGAGACCCAGTACTTC.

This clonotype was detected only a few times. The chain has TRBV29-1 and TRBJ2-7, with D possibly matching TRBD1 (6 bases). V lost 1 base, J lost 9 bases, and 10 bases lay in between. The CDR3 is 11 residues long. Germline CDR1 is SQVTM and CDR2 is ANQGSEA. The CDR3 DNA follows: TGCAGCGTTGAAGCGGCCAGGGGGCAGTACTTC. It specifies CSVEAARGQYF.

This clonotype was picked up a small number of times. The chain joins TRBV28 to TRBJ2-1, with 9 bases lining up with TRBD2. V shed 1 base and J 5 bases; nucleotides not matched to a gene: 9. This CDR3 is 17 amino acids long. CDR1 and CDR2 from the germline V gene are MDHEN and SYDVKM. The CDR3 is CASSLSGTSFRNNEQFF. CDR3 sequence (DNA): TGTGCCAGCAGTTTATCCGGGACTAGCTTTAGGAACAATGAGCAGTTCTTC.